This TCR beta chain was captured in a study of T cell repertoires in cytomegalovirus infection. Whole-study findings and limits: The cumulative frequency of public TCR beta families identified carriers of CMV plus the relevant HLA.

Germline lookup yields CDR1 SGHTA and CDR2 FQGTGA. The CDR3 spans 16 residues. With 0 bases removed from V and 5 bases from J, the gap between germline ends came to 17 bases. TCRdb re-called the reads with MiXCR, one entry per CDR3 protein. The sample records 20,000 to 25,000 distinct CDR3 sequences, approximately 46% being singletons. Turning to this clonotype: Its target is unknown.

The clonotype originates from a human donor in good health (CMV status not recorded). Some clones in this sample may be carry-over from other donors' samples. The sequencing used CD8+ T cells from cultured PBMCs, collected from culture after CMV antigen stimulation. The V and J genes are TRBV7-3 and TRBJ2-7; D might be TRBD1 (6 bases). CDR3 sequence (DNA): TGTGCCAGCAGCTTAACGGGGGCAGCTCGGGCTCACGAGCAGTACTTC. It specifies CASSLTGAARAHEQYF.